The TCR beta chain described here comes from a study of regulatory T cells in long-lasting Graves disease (dated by TCRdb to the early 2020s). At the level of the whole study: Antithyroid drugs had been taken for less than 3 months by newly diagnosed Graves' disease patients. Peripheral blood TCR sequencing and RNA sequencing compared persistent Graves' disease patients with newly diagnosed Graves' disease patients. The study was registered as a clinical trial and conducted in China. TCR sequencing covered some 13 persistent and 20 or so newly diagnosed Graves' disease patients, around 33 samples in total. The research as a whole found: As a limitation, the authors acknowledged that the small sample size may reduce accuracy. Lower TCR Shannon entropy and fewer highly expanded clones were observed in persistent Graves' disease patients than in newly diagnosed patients, which suggested clonal expansion. Persistent disease showed preferential use of TRBV28, TRBJ1-2 and TRBJ2-5, whereas newly diagnosed disease favored TRBV20-1 and TRBJ2-1. Only peripheral blood was studied, because thyroid tissue, the primary lesion, was inaccessible. Sequencing and analysis were restricted to the TCR beta chain. A larger number of public clonotypes was shared among persistent patients (over 2,500) than among newly diagnosed patients (around 970).

Library creation used multiplex PCR. For sequencing, an Illumina HiSeq 4000 was employed. To build TCR beta libraries, CDR3 regions were amplified by Arm-PCR using iRepertoire HTBI primers. Before sequencing, the PCR products underwent gel purification. From the authors' description of their analysis: Gene usage analysis of CDR3 amino acid clonotypes relied on the approximately 60 TRBV and around 13 TRBJ segments identified across samples. Filtered high-quality paired reads were merged into contigs using COPE and FqMerger. BLAST was used to align contigs to the IMGT TRBV, TRBD and TRBJ reference genes, and CDR3 was defined following IMGT. Highly expanded clones were defined as clonotypes with a frequency above 0.1%. Shannon entropy served as the measure of repertoire diversity, while the Gini coefficient captured V-J evenness. A clonotype was considered public if more than one individual shared it. TCRdb ran its own pipeline on the public reads, namely fastp trimming at Q25 and MiXCR clone calling, and kept in-frame beta chains. CDR3 protein sequences are deduplicated, and each keeps its most common genes and DNA. The V and J calls here are based on TCRdb, not the publication. The sample includes hundreds of thousands of distinct CDR3 sequences, with roughly 15% observed a single time. Around 18% of the sample is in the top ten clones.

Notes on this clonotype: This receptor's antigen is unknown. The sample holds no much larger clone one base away, and base qualities are not on file.

The sample's time point label is to be understood as: newly diagnosed GD, antithyroid drugs for less than 3 months. RNA was extracted from PBMCs in TRIzol for both TCR sequencing and RNA sequencing. The diagnosis of Graves' disease was made according to American Thyroid Association guidelines. The patients came from an endocrinology department in Xi'an, China. Each patient gave 8.5 to 9.5 milliliters of peripheral blood, collected in an EDTA anticoagulant tube. Ficoll Paque Plus density gradient separation was used to isolate PBMCs, and no additional T cell sorting was done. RNA quality was checked with an Agilent 2100 Bioanalyzer and agarose gel, and concentration with a NanoDrop 2000. V is pruned by 5 bases and J by 1 base, leaving 12 bases of the junction without a gene match. Spanning cysteine to phenylalanine, the CDR3 consists of 16 amino acids. The retained sequence is limited to the CDR3, 48 bases, with the frame set at the first base. As encoded in the germline V gene, CDR1 is SGDLS while CDR2 is YYNGEE.

This same sample was also part of a study on T cells in Graves' hyperthyroidism and ophthalmopathy. From the second report: A patient counted as having stable Graves' hyperthyroidism if no progression to ophthalmopathy occurred over 18 months of follow-up. Hyperthyroidism patients were newly diagnosed, had a disease duration of under 2 months, and were aged 18 to 65 years. Patients with uncontrolled infections, other autoimmune diseases, pregnancy or lactation were excluded. Diagnoses were based on clinical symptoms, serum thyroxine and TRAb, thyroid ultrasound and orbital computed tomography. A first-round RT-PCR of the TCR CDR3 used the HTBI primer set with the Qiagen OneStep RT-PCR kit. Most expanded thyroid clonotypes (frequency above 0.001) were also detected in blood, suggesting blood repertoires may reflect thyroid immune responses. A model built on a 13 V-J signature distinguished ophthalmopathy from stable hyperthyroidism, reaching about 89% sensitivity and about 81% specificity in cross-validation and 80%/75% in testing. During validation, the model predicted progression to ophthalmopathy a median of roughly six months ahead of onset, with more than 55% sensitivity and about 75% specificity. To identify TCR V-J signatures that set the groups apart, the researchers used a discovery cohort of 100 patients, made up of 40 to 45 with Graves' ophthalmopathy and some 58 with stable Graves' hyperthyroidism. Prospective prediction of ophthalmopathy was tested in an independent validation cohort of approximately 18 hyperthyroidism patients and 15 to 17 patients who later progressed to ophthalmopathy. The 100 discovery patients were randomly split 7:3 into training and test sets. Thyroid tissue and blood T-cell repertoires from six Graves' hyperthyroidism patients were also compared in the study. After sampling, hyperthyroidism patients received methimazole starting at 30 mg daily, and ophthalmopathy patients received high-dose intravenous methylprednisolone. Libraries were constructed in a second round of multiplex PCR, after which size selection and purification were performed. The libraries were sequenced on an Illumina HiSeq2000 using paired-end 100 bp reads. SOAPnuke was used to process the raw data, with reads discarded if the reads contained adapters or uncalled bases, had a mean Phred below 15, or lacked an exact constant-primer or identifier match. COPE v1.2.5 was used to merge high-quality paired reads, and clonotypes were defined as unique nucleotide sequences. MiTCR v1.1 was used to align clonotypes to the IMGT TRBV, TRBD and TRBJ reference segments. Analysis was restricted to V-J combinations with a frequency above 0.0001, which covered 98% to 99.2% of repertoires. The TCS score was defined as the ratio of F50 (clonal expansion) to E x V (chaos), calculated using BLOSUM62-based TCRdist between CDR3 peptides within each V-J. Welch's t-statistics and random forest reduced roughly 530 V-J features to about 13, which were used in a naive Bayes classifier (R e1071). Sample size was not statistically predetermined, and investigators were not blinded to group allocation. According to the paper, TCR Vbeta CDR3 sequencing was carried out on around 140 peripheral blood samples, which came from fewer than 50 ophthalmopathy, approximately 72 hyperthyroidism and some 17 progressor patients.

The sequenced sample was peripheral blood mononuclear cells (PBMCs), obtained at new diagnosis, from a patient treated with antithyroid drugs. The TCR was taken from a woman under 40 with Graves disease. Donor details come from another sample of the same person, matched by shared clones. The rearranged chain carries TRBV9 and TRBJ2-7, with TRBD1 identical over 7 junction bases. In nucleotide form, the sequence is TGTGCCAGCAGGGACGACACGGGGACAGCTTCCTACGAGCAGTACTTC. Translated, this gives CASRDDTGTASYEQYF.